Listed below are T cell receptor beta chains from one sample, sequenced in a study of blood T cell repertoires in COVID-19. Some clones are missing from TCRdb's copy, which holds only in-frame ones; the method was immunoSEQ multiplex PCR. The sample has about 130,000 clones; about four fifths are singletons. The specimen was peripheral blood. These receptors all come from a man aged 55-75 years with acute or convalescent COVID-19. CDR3s include the opening cysteine and the closing phenylalanine or tryptophan. A D gene is named only where the DNA matches it firmly. Not every row has a clone size; where given, it reads once, few, many or a size class.

v_call	d_call	clone_size	j_call	cdr3_aa	cdr3_nt
TRBV30	TRBD2	few	TRBJ2-2	CAWSGLAGALNTGELFF	TGTGCCTGGAGTGGGCTAGCGGGAGCGCTGAACACCGGGGAGCTGTTTTTT
TRBV24-1	TRBD1	-	TRBJ1-2	CATSDADRGKYGYTF	TGTGCCACCAGTGATGCAGACAGGGGTAAGTATGGCTACACCTTC
TRBV7-6	-	-	TRBJ1-2	CASRPSGGYGYTF	TGTGCCAGCAGACCGTCGGGAGGCTATGGCTACACCTTC
TRBV27	-	few	TRBJ1-5	CASSLEGGHSNQPQHF	TGTGCCAGCAGTTTGGAGGGAGGGCATAGCAATCAGCCCCAGCATTTT
TRBV28	TRBD1	-	TRBJ1-3	CASSFRQGPNTIYF	TGTGCCAGCAGTTTCAGACAGGGGCCAAACACCATATATTTT
TRBV28	-	-	TRBJ1-5	CASSYPGVNQPQHF	TGTGCCAGCAGTTACCCAGGGGTCAATCAGCCCCAGCATTTT
TRBV11-2	-	-	TRBJ2-5	CASSLEGTAQVETQYF	TGTGCCAGCAGCTTAGAAGGGACTGCACAAGTAGAGACCCAGTACTTC
TRBV27	-	-	TRBJ1-2	CASSQRLPEHLDGYTF	TGTGCCAGCAGTCAACGGTTGCCGGAGCATCTCGATGGCTACACCTTC
TRBV5-1	-	-	TRBJ2-7	CASSLGGGDYEQYF	TGCGCCAGCAGCTTGGGCGGGGGCGATTACGAGCAGTACTTC
TRBV14	-	-	TRBJ2-3	CASSQSTDSSTDTQYF	TGTGCCAGCAGCCAATCCACGGACAGCTCCACAGATACGCAGTATTTT
TRBV28	-	-	TRBJ1-4	CASSFAGHEKLFF	TGTGCCAGCAGTTTCGCAGGGCACGAAAAACTGTTTTTT
TRBV15	TRBD1	-	TRBJ2-7	CATSRDRGQGLSYEQYF	TGTGCCACCAGCAGAGATCGGGGACAGGGACTTTCCTACGAGCAGTACTTC
TRBV11-2	-	-	TRBJ2-1	CASSSQPTDNFYNEQFF	TGTGCCAGCAGCTCACAACCCACAGATAACTTCTACAATGAGCAGTTCTTC
TRBV28	TRBD1	-	TRBJ2-3	CATMGQGPTDTQYF	TGTGCCACCATGGGACAGGGTCCCACAGATACGCAGTATTTT
TRBV4-1	TRBD2	-	TRBJ2-1	CASSLLTSGRNEQFF	TGCGCCAGCAGCCTGCTGACTAGCGGGAGGAATGAGCAGTTCTTC
TRBV5-1	-	few	TRBJ2-2	CASSPLPGNTGELFF	TGCGCCAGCAGCCCCCTACCTGGGAACACCGGGGAGCTGTTTTTT
TRBV29-1	-	-	TRBJ1-5	CSVVWGENRDLNQPQHF	TGCAGCGTTGTTTGGGGGGAAAACAGAGACCTGAATCAGCCCCAGCATTTT
TRBV5-6	TRBD1	-	TRBJ1-1	CASSFPGTGVTEAFF	TGTGCCAGCAGCTTTCCCGGGACAGGGGTTACGGAAGCTTTCTTT
TRBV28	-	-	TRBJ1-5	CASSLTGNSNQPQHF	TGTGCCAGCAGTCTGACAGGAAATAGCAATCAGCCCCAGCATTTT
TRBV6-1	TRBD1	-	TRBJ1-6	CASSEVAGGNSPLHF	TGTGCCAGCAGTGAAGTGGCAGGGGGAAATTCACCCCTCCACTTT
TRBV7-3	-	-	TRBJ2-6	CASSPGAGANVLTF	TGTGCCAGCAGTCCAGGGGCTGGGGCCAACGTCCTGACTTTC
TRBV10-3	-	-	TRBJ2-3	CAISDRQRSTDTQYF	TGTGCCATCAGCGACCGACAGCGAAGCACAGATACGCAGTATTTT
TRBV7-3	TRBD1	-	TRBJ2-5	CASSLPEQGQETQYF	TGTGCCAGCAGCTTACCAGAACAGGGGCAAGAGACCCAGTACTTC
TRBV9	-	-	TRBJ1-2	CASSVGTANYGYTF	TGTGCCAGCAGCGTAGGGACAGCTAACTATGGCTACACCTTC
TRBV5-1	TRBD1	-	TRBJ1-1	CASSRQGAATEAFF	TGCGCCAGCAGCCGACAGGGGGCTGCCACTGAAGCTTTCTTT